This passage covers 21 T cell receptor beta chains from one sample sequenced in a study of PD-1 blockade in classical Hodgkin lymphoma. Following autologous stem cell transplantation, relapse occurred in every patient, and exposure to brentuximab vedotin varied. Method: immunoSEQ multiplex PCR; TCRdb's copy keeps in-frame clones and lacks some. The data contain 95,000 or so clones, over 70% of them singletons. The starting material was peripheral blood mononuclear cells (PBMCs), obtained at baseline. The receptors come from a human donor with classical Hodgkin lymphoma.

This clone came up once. CDR3 amino acids: CASRRLEHTGELFF. The CDR3 region has the DNA TGTGCCAGCAGGAGACTAGAGCACACCGGGGAGCTGTTTTTT. This chain connects TRBV6-1 to TRBJ2-2, with a weak D call TRBD2 (6 bases). The CDR3 extends over 14 amino acids. Germline V gives CDR1 MNHNS, CDR2 SASEGT. Trimming took off 6 bases at V and 3 bases at J, with 11 bases between the two ends.

The CDR3 is CASSWMPNPGGRDTQYF. The CDR3 region has the DNA TGTGCCAGCAGCTGGATGCCTAACCCGGGGGGGAGAGATACGCAGTATTTT. The chain is built from TRBV7-2 and TRBJ2-3, with TRBD2 matching over 8 bases. J was trimmed by 5 bases and V by 4 bases; bases with no gene match: 14. CDR1 is SGHTA, CDR2 FQGNSA, per germline. The CDR3 sequence is 17 residues long.

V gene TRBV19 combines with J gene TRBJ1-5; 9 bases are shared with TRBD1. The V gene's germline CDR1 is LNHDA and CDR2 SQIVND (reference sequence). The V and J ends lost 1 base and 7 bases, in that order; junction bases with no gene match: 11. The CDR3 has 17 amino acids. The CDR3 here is CASSIVLVRQGDQPQHF. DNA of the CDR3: TGTGCCAGTAGTATAGTTTTGGTGCGACAGGGGGACCAGCCCCAGCATTTT.

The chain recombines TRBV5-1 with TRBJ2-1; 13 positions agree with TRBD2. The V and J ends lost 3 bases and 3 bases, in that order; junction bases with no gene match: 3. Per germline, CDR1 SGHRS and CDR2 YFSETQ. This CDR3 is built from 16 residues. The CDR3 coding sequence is TGCGCCAGCAGCTCCGGACTAGCGGGAGTCTACAATGAGCAGTTCTTC. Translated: CASSSGLAGVYNEQFF.

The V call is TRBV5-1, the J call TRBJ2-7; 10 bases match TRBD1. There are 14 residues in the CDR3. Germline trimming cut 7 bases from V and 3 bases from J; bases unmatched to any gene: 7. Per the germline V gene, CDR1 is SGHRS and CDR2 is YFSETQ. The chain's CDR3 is CASSDRGRSYEQYF. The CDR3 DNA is TGCGCCAGCTCCGACAGGGGGCGTAGCTACGAGCAGTACTTC.

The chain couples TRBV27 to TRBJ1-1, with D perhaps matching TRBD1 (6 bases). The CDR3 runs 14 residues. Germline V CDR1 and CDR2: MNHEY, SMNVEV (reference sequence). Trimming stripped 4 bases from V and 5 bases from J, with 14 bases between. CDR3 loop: CASSWTAQGTEAFF. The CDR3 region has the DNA TGTGCCAGCAGTTGGACAGCCCAGGGAACTGAAGCTTTCTTT.

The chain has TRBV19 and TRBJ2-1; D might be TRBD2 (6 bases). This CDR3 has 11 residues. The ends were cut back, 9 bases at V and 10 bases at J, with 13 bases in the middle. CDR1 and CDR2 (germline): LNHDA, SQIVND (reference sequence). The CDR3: CASAGYQEQFF. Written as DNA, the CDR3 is TGTGCCAGCGCGGGATACCAGGAGCAGTTCTTC.

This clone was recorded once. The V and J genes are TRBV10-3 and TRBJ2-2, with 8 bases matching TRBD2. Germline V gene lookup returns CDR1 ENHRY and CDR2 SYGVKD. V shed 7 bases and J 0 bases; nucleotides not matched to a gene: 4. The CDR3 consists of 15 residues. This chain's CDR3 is CAINGLAANTGELFF. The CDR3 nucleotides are TGTGCCATCAATGGACTAGCAGCGAACACCGGGGAGCTGTTTTTT.

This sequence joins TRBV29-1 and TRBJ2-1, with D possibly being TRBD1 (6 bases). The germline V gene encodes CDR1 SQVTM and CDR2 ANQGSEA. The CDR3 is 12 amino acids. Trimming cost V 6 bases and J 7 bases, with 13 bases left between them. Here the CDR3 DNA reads TGCAGCGTAGAAAAACAGGGAAATGAGCAGTTCTTC. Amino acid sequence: CSVEKQGNEQFF.

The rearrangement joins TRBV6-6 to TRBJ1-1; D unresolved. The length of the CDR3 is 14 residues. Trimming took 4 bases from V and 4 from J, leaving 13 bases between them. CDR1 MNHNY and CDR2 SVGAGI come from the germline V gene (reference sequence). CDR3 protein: CASSSGRRGTEAFF. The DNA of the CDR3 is TGTGCCAGCAGTTCCGGCAGGCGGGGCACTGAAGCTTTCTTT.

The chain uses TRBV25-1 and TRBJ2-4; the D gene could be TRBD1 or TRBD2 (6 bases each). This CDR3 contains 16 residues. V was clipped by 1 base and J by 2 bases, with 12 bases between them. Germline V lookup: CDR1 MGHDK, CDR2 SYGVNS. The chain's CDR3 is CASSESGGQSKNIQYF. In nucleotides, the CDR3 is TGTGCCAGCAGTGAATCTGGGGGGCAGTCCAAAAACATTCAGTACTTC.

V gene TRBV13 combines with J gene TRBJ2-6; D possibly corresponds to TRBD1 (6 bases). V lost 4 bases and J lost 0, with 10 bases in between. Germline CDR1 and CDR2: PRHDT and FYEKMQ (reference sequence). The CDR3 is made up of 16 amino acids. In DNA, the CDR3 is TGTGCCAGCAGCTCTGGACAGCTCTCTGGGGCCAACGTCCTGACTTTC. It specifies CASSSGQLSGANVLTF.

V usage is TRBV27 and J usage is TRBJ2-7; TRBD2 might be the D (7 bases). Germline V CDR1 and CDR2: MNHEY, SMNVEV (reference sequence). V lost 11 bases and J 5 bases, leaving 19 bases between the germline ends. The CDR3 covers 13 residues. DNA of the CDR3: TGTGCCTTCAGGTTCGGGGGGCTAGACGAGCAGTACTTC. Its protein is CAFRFGGLDEQYF.

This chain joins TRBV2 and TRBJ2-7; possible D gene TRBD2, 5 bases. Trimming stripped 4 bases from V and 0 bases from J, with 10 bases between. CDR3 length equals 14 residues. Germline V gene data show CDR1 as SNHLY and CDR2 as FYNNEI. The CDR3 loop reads CASSGARGSYEQYF. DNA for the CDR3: TGTGCCAGCAGTGGCGCCCGGGGCTCCTACGAGCAGTACTTC.

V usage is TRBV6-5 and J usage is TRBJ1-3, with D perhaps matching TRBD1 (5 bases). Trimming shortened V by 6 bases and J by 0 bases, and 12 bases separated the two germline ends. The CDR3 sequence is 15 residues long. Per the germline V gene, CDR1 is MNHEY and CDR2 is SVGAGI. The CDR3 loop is CASRNRINSGNTIYF. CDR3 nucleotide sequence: TGTGCCAGCAGAAACAGGATCAACTCTGGAAACACCATATATTTT.

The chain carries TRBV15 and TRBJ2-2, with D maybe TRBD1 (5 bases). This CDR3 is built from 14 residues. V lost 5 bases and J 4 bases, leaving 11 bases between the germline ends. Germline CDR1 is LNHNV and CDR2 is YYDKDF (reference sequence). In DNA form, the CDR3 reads TGTGCCACCAGCCCCCAGGGTTTCACCGGGGAGCTGTTTTTT. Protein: CATSPQGFTGELFF.

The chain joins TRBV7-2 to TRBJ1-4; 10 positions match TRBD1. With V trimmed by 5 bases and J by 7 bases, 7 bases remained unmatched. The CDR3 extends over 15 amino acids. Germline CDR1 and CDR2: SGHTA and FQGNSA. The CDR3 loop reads CASSVRQGASEKLFF. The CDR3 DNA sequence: TGTGCCAGCAGCGTAAGACAGGGGGCTAGTGAAAAACTGTTTTTT.

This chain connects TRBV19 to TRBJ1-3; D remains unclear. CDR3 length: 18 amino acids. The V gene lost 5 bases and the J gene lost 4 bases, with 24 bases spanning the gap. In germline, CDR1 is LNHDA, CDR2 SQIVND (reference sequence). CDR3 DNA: TGTGCCAGTAGTCCGAGTCGGGCTCTCCAAGCTGGCGGAAACACCATATATTTT. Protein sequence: CASSPSRALQAGGNTIYF. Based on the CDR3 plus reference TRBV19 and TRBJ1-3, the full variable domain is DGGITQSPKYLFRKEGQNVTLSCEQNLNHDAMYWYRQDPGQGLRLIYYSQIVNDFQKGDIAEGYSVSREKKESFPLTVTSAQKNPTAFYLCASSPSRALQAGGNTIYFGEGSWLTVV.

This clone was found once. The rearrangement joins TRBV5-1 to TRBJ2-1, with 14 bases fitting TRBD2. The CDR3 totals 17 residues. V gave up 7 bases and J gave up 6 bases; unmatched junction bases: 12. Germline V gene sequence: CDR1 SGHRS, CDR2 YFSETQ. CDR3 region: CASSQRLAGGPGNEQFF. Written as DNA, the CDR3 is TGCGCCAGCTCCCAAAGACTAGCGGGAGGGCCGGGCAATGAGCAGTTCTTC.

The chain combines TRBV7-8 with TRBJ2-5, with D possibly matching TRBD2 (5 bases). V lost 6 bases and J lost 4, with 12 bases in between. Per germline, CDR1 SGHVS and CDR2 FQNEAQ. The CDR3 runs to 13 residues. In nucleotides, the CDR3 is TGTGCCAGCAGTTATACTAGGCGAGAGACCCAGTACTTC. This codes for CASSYTRRETQYF.

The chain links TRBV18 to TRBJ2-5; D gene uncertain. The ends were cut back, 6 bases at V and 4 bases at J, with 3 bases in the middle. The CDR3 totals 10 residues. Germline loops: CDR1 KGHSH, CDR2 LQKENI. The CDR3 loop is CASSGETQYF. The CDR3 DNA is TGTGCCAGCTCCGGAGAGACCCAGTACTTC.